This T cell receptor beta chain was captured in a study of blood T cell repertoires in COVID-19. The wider study: Samples came from the United States, Italy and Spain, spanning acute and convalescent COVID-19. The analysed material was cDNA or gDNA that came from T cells, B-cell-depleted T cells, or PBMCs.

Methods used by the authors: Amplified reference gene primers provided the basis for estimating nucleated cell counts. Profiling relied on immunoSEQ multiplex PCR, and the TCRdb table lists in-frame clones only, not all of them. From that table come the V and J calls and clone size; the DNA was used to work out D and trimming. This sample has roughly 200,000 clones, with approximately 88% found just once. The CDR3 totals 13 residues. Per germline, CDR1 WNHNN and CDR2 SYGVQD (reference sequence). Trimming stripped 5 bases from V and 1 base from J, with 8 bases between. Sequencing was carried out using peripheral blood. This receptor was identified in a man aged 35 to 55 with acute or convalescent COVID-19. This sequence joins TRBV10-1 and TRBJ1-1; perhaps TRBD1 as D (5 bases). CDR3 bases: TGCGCCAGCAGTTTGACAGAGAACACTGAAGCTTTCTTT. Translating gives CASSLTENTEAFF.